This T cell receptor beta chain emerged from a study of Graves' ophthalmopathy and Graves' hyperthyroidism. Whole-study results and caveats: Among thyroid clonotypes expanded above 0.001 frequency, most also appeared in blood. Ophthalmopathy was separated from stable hyperthyroidism by a 13-signature model with over 85% sensitivity and around 84% specificity.

TCR beta CDR3 amplification used RNA transcripts. Investigators did first-round RT-PCR with HTBI primers, then second-round multiplex PCR. TCRdb itself ran the multiplex PCR reads through MiXCR, one entry per CDR3 protein. The table lists 200,000 to 250,000 distinct CDR3 sequences, roughly 29% of them singletons, with 9.1% in the top ten. Someone took the PBMCs out of approximately 10 ml of fresh peripheral blood. This clonotype was seen many times. Its antigen remains unidentified. The material sequenced was peripheral blood. This TCR was sampled from a man aged 50 or older with Graves' ophthalmopathy.

This CDR3 is CASSTDSSLEQYF. The CDR3 DNA sequence: TGTGCCAGCTCAACGGACTCTAGCTTGGAGCAGTACTTC. This chain joins TRBV18 and TRBJ2-7; a weak D match, TRBD2 (5 bases). The CDR3 totals 13 residues. With 5 bases removed from V and 7 bases from J, the gap between germline ends came to 15 bases. Germline CDR1 KGHSH, CDR2 LQKENI.